The entry that follows covers one TCR beta chain sequence. No antigen is known for it. This CDR3 contains 16 residues. Trimming took 1 base from V and 2 from J, leaving 12 bases between them. The germline gives CDR1 MNHNS, CDR2 SASEGT. The culture ran for about 10 days, and then CD4+ T cells were isolated. According to PCR results, the person was infected with SARS-CoV-2 between March and December 2020. This record comes from a study of vaccination effects on CD4 cells after COVID-19. Study in general: Of the BNT162b2 and mRNA-1273 vaccines, participants received two doses of one or the other.

The method was immunoSEQ multiplex PCR; TCRdb's version includes in-frame clones alone and lacks a portion of them. The table has some 63,000 clones, approximately 72% seen once. The TCR comes from a human donor who had a prior SARS-CoV-2 infection. V gene TRBV6-1 combines with J gene TRBJ1-5; the D is unclear. Sample: CD4+ T cells from PBMCs cultured without peptide, taken before COVID-19 vaccination. CDR3 nucleotides: TGTGCCAGCAGTGAAGTTGGGAAATTGGGCAATCAGCCCCAGCATTTT. Protein product: CASSEVGKLGNQPQHF.